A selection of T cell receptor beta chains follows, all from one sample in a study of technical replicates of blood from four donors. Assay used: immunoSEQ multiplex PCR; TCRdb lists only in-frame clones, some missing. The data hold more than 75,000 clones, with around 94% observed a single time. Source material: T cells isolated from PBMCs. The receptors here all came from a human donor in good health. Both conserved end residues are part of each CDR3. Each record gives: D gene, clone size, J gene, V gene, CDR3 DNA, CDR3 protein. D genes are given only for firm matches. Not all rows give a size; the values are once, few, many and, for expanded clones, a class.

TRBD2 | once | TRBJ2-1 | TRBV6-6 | TGTGCCAGCAGAAATACGGGACTAGCGAATGAGGATGAGCAGTTCTTC | CASRNTGLANEDEQFF
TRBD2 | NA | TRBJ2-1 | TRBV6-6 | TGTGCCAGCGGCAACTTACTAGCGGGAAACAATGAGCAGTTCTTC | CASGNLLAGNNEQFF
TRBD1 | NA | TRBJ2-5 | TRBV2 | TGTGCCAGCACCTCGGACAGGGGGTTTCGGGAGACCCAGTACTTC | CASTSDRGFRETQYF
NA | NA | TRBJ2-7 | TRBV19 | TGTGCCAGTAGTCTCCCCGCGGCCGAGCAGTACTTC | CASSLPAAEQYF
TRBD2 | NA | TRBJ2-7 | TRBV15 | TGTGCCACCAGCAGGGATCGTACTAGCGGGGCTACCTACGAGCAGTACTTC | CATSRDRTSGATYEQYF
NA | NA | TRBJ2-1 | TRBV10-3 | TGTGCCACGAGCGTGCGAGGGGGGGATGAGCAGTTCTTC | CATSVRGGDEQFF
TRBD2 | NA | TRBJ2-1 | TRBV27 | TGTGCCAGCAGTTGGACTAGCGGGAGTGAGCAGTTCTTC | CASSWTSGSEQFF
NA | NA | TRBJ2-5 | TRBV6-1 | TGTGCCATCGACCAGGGTGTACTGTGGGAGACCCAGTACTTC | CAIDQGVLWETQYF
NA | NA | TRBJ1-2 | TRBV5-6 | TGTGCCAGCAGCTTGGGACTCTATGGCTACACCTTC | CASSLGLYGYTF
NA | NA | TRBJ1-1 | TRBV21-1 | TGTGCCACCATAGGAAGGACAGGGGGCTCGGTATCACCGAACACTGAAGCTTTCTTT | CATIGRTGGSVSPNTEAFF
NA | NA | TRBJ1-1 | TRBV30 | TGTGCCTGGAGTGTAGGAGTTAGGAACACTGAAGCTTTCTTT | CAWSVGVRNTEAFF
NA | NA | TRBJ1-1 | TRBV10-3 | TGTGCCACGGAACATCCGGGGGGCACTGAAGCTTTCTTT | CATEHPGGTEAFF
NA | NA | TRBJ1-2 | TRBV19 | TGTGCCAGTAATGAGATCTCTAACTATGGCTACACCTTC | CASNEISNYGYTF
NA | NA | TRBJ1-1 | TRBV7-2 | TGTGCCAGCAGCTTATTGGCGGCTTTTGAAGCTTTCTTT | CASSLLAAFEAFF
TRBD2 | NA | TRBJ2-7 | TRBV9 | TGTGCCAGCAGCGTAGCAGGACTAGCGACCCACGAGCAGTACTTC | CASSVAGLATHEQYF
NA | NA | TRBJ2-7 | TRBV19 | TGTGCCAGTAGTTGGACTACTACCCTCTACGAGCAGTACTTC | CASSWTTTLYEQYF
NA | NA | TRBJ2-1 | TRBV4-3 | TGCGCCAGCAGCGGGGGCGGTGTTAATGAGCAGTTCTTC | CASSGGGVNEQFF
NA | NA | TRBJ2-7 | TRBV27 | TGTGCCAGCAGTTTAGGCAGGGGATGGGACGAGCAGTACTTC | CASSLGRGWDEQYF
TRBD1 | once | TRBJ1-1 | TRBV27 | TGTGCCAGCAGTTTGCAGGGGGACACTGAAGCTTTCTTT | CASSLQGDTEAFF
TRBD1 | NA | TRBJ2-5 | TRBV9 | TGTGCCAGCAGCGGAGGGGCAGGGGGCCAAGAGACCCAGTACTTC | CASSGGAGGQETQYF
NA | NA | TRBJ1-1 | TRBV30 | TGTGCCTGGACCGCCGAACGGGACACTGAAGCTTTCTTT | CAWTAERDTEAFF
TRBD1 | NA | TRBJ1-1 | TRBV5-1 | TGCGCCAGCAGCTCCGGGACAGGGCTCATGAACACTGAAGCTTTCTTT | CASSSGTGLMNTEAFF
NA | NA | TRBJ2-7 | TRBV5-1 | TGCGCCAGCAGCACAACTAACTACGAGCAGTACTTC | CASSTTNYEQYF
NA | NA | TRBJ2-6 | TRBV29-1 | TGCAGCGCCCGAGGGCCTGGGGCCAACGTCCTGACTTTC | CSARGPGANVLTF
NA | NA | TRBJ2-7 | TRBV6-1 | TGTGCCAGCAGTGAAGTCGGGTACGAGCAGTACTTC | CASSEVGYEQYF
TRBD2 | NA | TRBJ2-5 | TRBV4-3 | TGCGCCAGCAGCCGGACCCTTACGGGAGGGCCGGAGACCCAGTACTTC | CASSRTLTGGPETQYF
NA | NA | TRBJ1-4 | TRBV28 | TGTGCCAGCAGTTTGACAGATCTCAATGAAAAACTGTTTTTT | CASSLTDLNEKLFF
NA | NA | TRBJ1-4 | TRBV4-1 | TGCGCCAGCAGCCATCGACTCCCGATAGGCGAAAAACTGTTTTTT | CASSHRLPIGEKLFF
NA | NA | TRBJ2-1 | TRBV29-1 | TGCAGCGTTGGGACTTCTTCCTACAATGAGCAGTTCTTC | CSVGTSSYNEQFF
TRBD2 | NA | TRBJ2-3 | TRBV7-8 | TGTGCCAGCAGCCCTACTAATCTAGCGGGAGTAGATACGCAGTATTTT | CASSPTNLAGVDTQYF
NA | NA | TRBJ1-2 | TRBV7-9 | TGTGCCAGCAGCCAGTTTGGCTACACCTTC | CASSQFGYTF
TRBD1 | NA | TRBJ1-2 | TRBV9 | TGTGCCAGCAGCGTCGACAGGGTGGATGGCTACACCTTC | CASSVDRVDGYTF
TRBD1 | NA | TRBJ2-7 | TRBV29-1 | TGCAGCGTTGAATACCGGACAGGTCGGAGCTCCTACGAGCAGTACTTC | CSVEYRTGRSSYEQYF
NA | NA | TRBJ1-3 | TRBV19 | TGTGCCAGTTCCCCAGGCTCTGGAAACACCATATATTTT | CASSPGSGNTIYF
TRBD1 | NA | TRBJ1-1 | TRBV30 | TGTGCCTGGAGTGTAGGGACAGGGGCTCTAGCTTTCTTT | CAWSVGTGALAFF
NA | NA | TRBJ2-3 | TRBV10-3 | TGTGCCATAAGGCTAGCTCCCGCAGATACGCAGTATTTT | CAIRLAPADTQYF
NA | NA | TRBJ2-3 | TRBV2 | TGTGCCAGTGGACGGGACTCTCGCACAGATACGCAGTATTTT | CASGRDSRTDTQYF
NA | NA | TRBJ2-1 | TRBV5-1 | TGCGCCAGCAGCTCCACCGGGACACCCTACAATGAGCAGTTCTTC | CASSSTGTPYNEQFF
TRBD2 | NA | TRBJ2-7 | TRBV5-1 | TGCGCCAGCAGCTTCTGGGGGGGTCCGGACGAGCAGTACTTC | CASSFWGGPDEQYF
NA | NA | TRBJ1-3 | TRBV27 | TGTGCCAGCAGTTTGGGGGGGTACGGAAACACCATATATTTT | CASSLGGYGNTIYF
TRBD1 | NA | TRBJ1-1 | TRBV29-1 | TGCAGCTTTGAACAGGGGGCGCCCACTGAAGCTTTCTTT | CSFEQGAPTEAFF